This passage covers 10 T cell receptor beta chains from one sample sequenced in a study of shared clonotypes between healthy human individuals. Here immunoSEQ multiplex PCR was the method, and the copy in TCRdb shows in-frame clones only, minus some. The repertoire holds some 700,000 clones, with about 90% as singletons. Input material: memory CD8+ T cells from PBMCs. Regarding subset: CD45RO+ cells pooled with CCR7-negative TemRA cells. These TCRs come from a man aged 18 to 29 in good health. Some clones in this sample may be carry-over from other donors' samples.

The rearrangement joins TRBV27 to TRBJ2-7, with D perhaps given as TRBD1 or TRBD2 (6 bases each). The V gene's germline CDR1 is MNHEY and CDR2 SMNVEV (reference sequence). V lost 2 bases and J 4 bases, leaving 24 bases between the germline ends. The CDR3 contains 18 residues. Here the CDR3 DNA reads TGTGCCAGCAGTTTAGGGGACTCCACCACAGGGAAAATTTACGAGCAGTACTTC. Encoded protein: CASSLGDSTTGKIYEQYF.

The rearrangement uses TRBV9 and TRBJ2-2; a weak D match, TRBD1 (6 bases). V shed 6 bases and J shed 0 bases, with 15 bases lying between them. Germline V gene sequence: CDR1 SGDLS, CDR2 YYNGEE. CDR3 length: 16 residues. This CDR3 reads CASTLNRDSNTGELFF. The CDR3 bases are TGTGCCAGCACCTTAAACAGGGATTCGAACACCGGGGAGCTGTTTTTT. The entire variable domain, with the rest obtained from reference TRBV9 and TRBJ2-2, is as follows: DSGVTQTPKHLITATGQRVTLRCSPRSGDLSVYWYQQSLDQGLQFLIQYYNGEERAKGNILERFSAQQFPDLHSELNLSSLELGDSALYFCASTLNRDSNTGELFFGEGSRLTVL.

The V call is TRBV29-1, the J call TRBJ1-2, with D perhaps matching TRBD1 (6 bases). V gave up 5 bases and J gave up 3 bases, with 13 bases separating them. Looked up from germline, CDR1 is SQVTM and CDR2 is ANQGSEA. The CDR3 spans 13 residues. CDR3 residues: CSVRAGADYGYTF. The CDR3 DNA sequence: TGCAGCGTTCGTGCGGGGGCGGACTATGGCTACACCTTC. Full variable domain (missing parts from reference TRBV29-1 and TRBJ1-2): SAVISQKPSRDICQRGTSLTIQCQVDSQVTMMFWYRQQPGQSLTLIATANQGSEATYESGFVIDKFPISRPNLTFSTLTVSNMSPEDSSIYLCSVRAGADYGYTFGSGTRLTVV.

The V call is TRBV7-9, the J call TRBJ1-1; TRBD1 matches at 9 bases. The V gene's germline CDR1 is SEHNR and CDR2 FQNEAQ (reference sequence). V was clipped by 4 bases and J by 0 bases; unmatched bases: 12. This CDR3 is built from 18 residues. The CDR3 DNA is TGTGCCAGCAGCTACCTGCCGGGACAGGGCTTTTTGAACACTGAAGCTTTCTTT. It specifies CASSYLPGQGFLNTEAFF.

This clone was detected only a few times. V gene TRBV27 combines with J gene TRBJ1-2; a weak D match, TRBD1 (6 bases). CDR3 length equals 16 residues. V was clipped by 0 bases and J by 3 bases, with 14 bases between them. Germline V gives CDR1 MNHEY, CDR2 SMNVEV (reference sequence). The CDR3 sequence: CASSLSKGVLDYGYTF. The CDR3 nucleotides read TGTGCCAGCAGTTTATCGAAGGGGGTTTTAGACTATGGCTACACCTTC.

As DNA, the CDR3 is TGTGCCAGCAGCACCGGGGGGGAGCTGTTTTTT. It specifies CASSTGGELFF. The chain employs TRBV7-9 and TRBJ2-2; the D is unclear. V was cut by 5 bases and J by 8 bases, with 6 bases left in between. The CDR3 length is 11 residues. CDR1 is SEHNR and CDR2 is FQNEAQ in the germline V gene (reference sequence).

V gene TRBV10-1 combines with J gene TRBJ2-7, with 9 bases identical to TRBD2. The trim removed 2 bases at V and 1 base at J, leaving 0 bases unmatched. CDR3 length: 14 residues. Germline CDR1 and CDR2: WNHNN and SYGVQD (reference sequence). This chain's CDR3 is CASSELAGSYEQYF. The CDR3 DNA reads as TGCGCCAGCAGTGAGCTAGCGGGATCCTACGAGCAGTACTTC.

This clone is a singleton in its sample. V usage is TRBV5-6 and J usage is TRBJ1-4; 9 bases fit TRBD1. The CDR3 has 16 residues. Per germline, CDR1 SGHDT and CDR2 YYEEEE. With V trimmed by 0 bases and J by 9 bases, 9 bases remained unmatched. CDR3 amino acids: CASSLDRDRVGKKLFF. As DNA, the CDR3 is TGTGCCAGCAGCTTGGACCGGGACAGGGTCGGGAAAAAACTGTTTTTT.

J is TRBJ1-2 and V is TRBV7-9, with D possibly being TRBD1 (5 bases). Germline CDR1 SEHNR, CDR2 FQNEAQ (reference sequence). V lost 1 base and J lost 8, with 20 bases in between. The CDR3 contains 16 residues. CDR3 region: CASSLGWAQAPDGYTF. CDR3 DNA sequence: TGTGCCAGCAGCTTAGGTTGGGCACAGGCCCCAGACGGCTACACCTTC.

The V gene is TRBV28, the J gene TRBJ2-2; D not resolved. This CDR3 has 15 amino acids. Germline assignment: CDR1 MDHEN and CDR2 SYDVKM. The ends were cut back, 2 bases at V and 0 bases at J, with 7 bases in the middle. The CDR3 sequence: CASSLHRANTGELFF. The CDR3 DNA reads as TGTGCCAGCAGTTTACACCGGGCGAACACCGGGGAGCTGTTTTTT.